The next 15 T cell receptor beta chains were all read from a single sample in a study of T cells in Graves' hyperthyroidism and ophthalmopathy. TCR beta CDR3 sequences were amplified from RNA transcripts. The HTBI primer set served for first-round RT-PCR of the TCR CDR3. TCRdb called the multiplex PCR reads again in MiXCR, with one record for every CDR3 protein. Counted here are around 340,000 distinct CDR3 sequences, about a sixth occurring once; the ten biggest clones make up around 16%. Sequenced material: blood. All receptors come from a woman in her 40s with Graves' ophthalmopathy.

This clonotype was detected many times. The CDR3 sequence is CASSYSYPGTEQYF. The CDR3 region has the DNA TGTGCCAGCAGTTACTCGTATCCGGGGACCGAGCAGTACTTC. The chain recombines TRBV6-5 with TRBJ2-7; D tentatively reads TRBD1 or TRBD2 (5 bases each). The CDR3 extends over 14 amino acids. CDR1 and CDR2 (germline): MNHEY, SVGAGI. V dropped 0 bases and J dropped 6 bases, with 12 bases sitting between them.

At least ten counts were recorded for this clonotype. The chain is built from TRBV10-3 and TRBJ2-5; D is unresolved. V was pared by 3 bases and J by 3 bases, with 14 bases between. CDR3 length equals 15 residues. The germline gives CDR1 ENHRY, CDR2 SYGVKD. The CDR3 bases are TGTGCCATCAGTGATTCCGTTCAGCGCAAAGAGACCCAGTACTTC. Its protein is CAISDSVQRKETQYF.

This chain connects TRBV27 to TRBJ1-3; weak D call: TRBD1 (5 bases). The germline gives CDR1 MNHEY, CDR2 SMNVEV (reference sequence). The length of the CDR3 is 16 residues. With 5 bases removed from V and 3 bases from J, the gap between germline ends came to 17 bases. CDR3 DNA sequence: TGTGCCAGCAGTGTAACAGGAGGAGGTCTTGGAAACACCATATATTTT. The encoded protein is CASSVTGGGLGNTIYF.

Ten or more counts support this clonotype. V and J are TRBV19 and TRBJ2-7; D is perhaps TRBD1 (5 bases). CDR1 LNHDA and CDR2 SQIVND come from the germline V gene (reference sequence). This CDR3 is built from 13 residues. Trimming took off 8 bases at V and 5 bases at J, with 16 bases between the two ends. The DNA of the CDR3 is TGTGCCAGTGGTGCTTTTGCAGGGAACGAGCAGTACTTC. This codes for CASGAFAGNEQYF.

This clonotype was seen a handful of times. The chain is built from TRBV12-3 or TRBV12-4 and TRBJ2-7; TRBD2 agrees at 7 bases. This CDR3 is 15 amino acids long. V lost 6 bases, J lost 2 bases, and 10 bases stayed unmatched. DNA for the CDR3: TGTGCCAGCAGGGCGCCCGGGACTAAGACCTACGAGCAGTACTTC. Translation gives CASRAPGTKTYEQYF.

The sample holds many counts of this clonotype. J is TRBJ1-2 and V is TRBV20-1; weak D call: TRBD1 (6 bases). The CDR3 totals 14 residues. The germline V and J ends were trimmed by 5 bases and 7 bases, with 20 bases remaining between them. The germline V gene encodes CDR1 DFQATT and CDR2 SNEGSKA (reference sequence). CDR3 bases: TGCAGTGCTCCGCCTCTCACAGGGATCCCTGGCTACACCTTC. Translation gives CSAPPLTGIPGYTF.

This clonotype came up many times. The CDR3 nucleotides read TGTGCCAGCAGTTACTTCCAGGGGGCCAGTATAGCAGAAGGCTACACCTTC. Translation: CASSYFQGASIAEGYTF. The chain carries TRBV6-5 and TRBJ1-2; 8 bases line up with TRBD1. V shed 1 base, J shed 8 bases, and the junction held 15 bases outside the gene matches. The germline gives CDR1 MNHEY, CDR2 SVGAGI. The CDR3 is 17 amino acids.

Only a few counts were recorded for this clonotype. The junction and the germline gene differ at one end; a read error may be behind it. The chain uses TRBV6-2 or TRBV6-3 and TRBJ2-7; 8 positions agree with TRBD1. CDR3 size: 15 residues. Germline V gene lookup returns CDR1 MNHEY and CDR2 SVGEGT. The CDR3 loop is CASSYPMGQVYERYF. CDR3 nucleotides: TGTGCCAGCAGTTACCCCATGGGACAGGTATACGAGCGGTACTTC.

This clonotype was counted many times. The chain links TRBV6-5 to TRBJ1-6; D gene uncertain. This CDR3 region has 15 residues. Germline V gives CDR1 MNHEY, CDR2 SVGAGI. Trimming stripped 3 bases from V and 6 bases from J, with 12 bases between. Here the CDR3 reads CASSYRFWPNSPLHF. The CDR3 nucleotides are TGTGCCAGCAGTTATAGGTTTTGGCCTAATTCACCCCTCCACTTT.

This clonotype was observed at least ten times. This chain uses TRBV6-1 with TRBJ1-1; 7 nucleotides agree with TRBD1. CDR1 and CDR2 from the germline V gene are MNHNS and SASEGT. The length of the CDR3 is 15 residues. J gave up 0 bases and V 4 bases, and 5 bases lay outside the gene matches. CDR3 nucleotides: TGTGCCAGCAGTGCACAGGGGAGGATGAACACTGAAGCTTTCTTT. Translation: CASSAQGRMNTEAFF.

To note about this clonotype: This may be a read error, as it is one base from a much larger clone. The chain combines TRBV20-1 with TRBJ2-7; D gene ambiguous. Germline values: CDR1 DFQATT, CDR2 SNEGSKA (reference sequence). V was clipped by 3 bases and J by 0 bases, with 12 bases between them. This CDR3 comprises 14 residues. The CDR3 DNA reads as TGCAGTGCTAGCCCGGTCTCTATCTCCTACGAGCAGTACTTC. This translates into CSASPVSISYEQYF.

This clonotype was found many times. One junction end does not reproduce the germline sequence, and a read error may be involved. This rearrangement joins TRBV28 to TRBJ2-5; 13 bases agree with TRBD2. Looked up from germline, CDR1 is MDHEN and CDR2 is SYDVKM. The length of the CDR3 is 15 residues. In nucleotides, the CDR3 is TGCGCCAGCAGCCCGGGACTAGCGGGACAAGAGACCCAGTACTTC. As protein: CASSPGLAGQETQYF.

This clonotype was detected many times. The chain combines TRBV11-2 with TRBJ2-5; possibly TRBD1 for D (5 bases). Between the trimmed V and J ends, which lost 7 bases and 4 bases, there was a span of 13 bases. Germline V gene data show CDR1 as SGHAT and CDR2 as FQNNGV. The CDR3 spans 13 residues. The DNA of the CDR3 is TGTGCCAGCACTGAATCTGGGGCAGAGACCCAGTACTTC. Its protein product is CASTESGAETQYF. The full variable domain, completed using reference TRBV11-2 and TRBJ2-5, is EAGVAQSPRYKIIEKRQSVAFWCNPISGHATLYWYQQILGQGPKLLIQFQNNGVVDDSQLPKDRFSAERLKGVDSTLKIQPAKLEDSAVYLCASTESGAETQYFGPGTRLLVL.

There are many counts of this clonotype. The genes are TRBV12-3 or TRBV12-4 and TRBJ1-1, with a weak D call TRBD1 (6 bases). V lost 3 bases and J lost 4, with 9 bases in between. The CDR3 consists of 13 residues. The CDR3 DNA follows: TGTGCCAGCAGTTTTGGGGGGCGCACTGAAGCTTTCTTT. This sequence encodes CASSFGGRTEAFF.

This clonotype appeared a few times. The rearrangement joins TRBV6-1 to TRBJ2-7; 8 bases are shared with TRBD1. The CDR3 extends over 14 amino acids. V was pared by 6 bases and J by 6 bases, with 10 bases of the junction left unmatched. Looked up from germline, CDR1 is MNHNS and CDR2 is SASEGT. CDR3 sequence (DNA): TGTGCCAGCAGCCTCGGACAGGGAAGTGGCGAGCAGTACTTC. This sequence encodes CASSLGQGSGEQYF.